Below, 25 T cell receptor beta chains from the same sample are listed, as sequenced in a study of shared clonotypes between healthy human individuals. Here immunoSEQ multiplex PCR was the method, and the copy in TCRdb shows in-frame clones only, minus some. The data hold about 1 million clones, with around 78% observed a single time. Sample: memory CD4+ T cells from PBMCs. Documented subset: CD45RA-negative fraction. Receptor source: a man younger than 35 in good health. Some clones in this sample may be carry-over from other donors' samples.

The rearrangement joins TRBV29-1 to TRBJ1-2; 9 positions agree with TRBD1. Losses at the gene ends were 7 bases for V and 0 bases for J; bases not matched to a gene: 6. From germline, CDR1 is SQVTM and CDR2 ANQGSEA. This CDR3 has 14 amino acids. In DNA form, the CDR3 reads TGCAGCGCTGGGAGACAGGGGGCTAACTATGGCTACACCTTC. Its translation: CSAGRQGANYGYTF.

This chain uses TRBV5-1 with TRBJ1-1, with a possible D match to TRBD1 (5 bases). CDR3 length equals 15 residues. The V gene lost 0 bases and the J gene lost 11 bases, with 20 bases spanning the gap. Germline V lookup: CDR1 SGHRS, CDR2 YFSETQ. The DNA of the CDR3 is TGCGCCAGCAGCTTGGTAGGACGGGAAGACAGAGGGGCTTTCTTT. Translation gives CASSLVGREDRGAFF.

A remark on this clone: A read error may explain this, as a much larger clone is one base away. The CDR3 is CASSELNTEAFF. As DNA, the CDR3 is TGTGCCAGCAGTGAACTGAACACTGAAGCTTTCTTT. This chain links TRBV6-1 with TRBJ1-1; D ambiguous. The CDR3 sequence is 12 residues long. V lost 2 bases and J lost 0, with 1 base in between. The germline V gene encodes CDR1 MNHNS and CDR2 SASEGT.

V and J are TRBV27 and TRBJ2-5, with TRBD1 identical over 7 bases. The J call may be incorrect, as the DNA end agrees better with TRBJ2-7. The CDR3 is 14 amino acids. CDR1 and CDR2 (germline): MNHEY, SMNVEV (reference sequence). CDR3 nucleotide sequence: TGTGCCAGCAGTTTAAGGAGACAGGGATTCGAGCAGTACTTC. The encoded protein is CASSLRRQGFEQYF.

As to this clone: Other DNA sequences in the sample encode the same CDR3. The chain couples TRBV7-3 to TRBJ1-1, with D uncertain. V lost 0 bases and J lost 0, with 5 bases in between. The germline gives CDR1 SGHTA, CDR2 FQGTGA. CDR3 length equals 14 residues. The CDR3: CASSLTQVNTEAFF. The CDR3 DNA is TGTGCCAGCAGCTTAACGCAGGTGAACACTGAAGCTTTCTTT.

The V and J genes are TRBV18 and TRBJ2-3; 10 bases agree with TRBD1. The CDR3 sequence is 16 residues long. Germline V CDR1 and CDR2: KGHSH, LQKENI. J gave up 4 bases and V 5 bases, and 9 bases lay outside the gene matches. Written as DNA, the CDR3 is TGTGCCAGCTCAGCCACATTTGGGACAGGGGCAGATACGCAGTATTTT. This sequence encodes CASSATFGTGADTQYF.

V and J are TRBV7-7 and TRBJ2-5; D is tentatively TRBD1 or TRBD2 (5 bases each). This CDR3 comprises 14 residues. Trimming pared 1 base from V and 1 base from J, leaving 7 bases between. Germline V gene sequence: CDR1 SSHAT, CDR2 FNYEAQ (reference sequence). The CDR3 region is CASSLVGVQETQYF. The CDR3 DNA follows: TGTGCCAGCAGCTTAGTGGGGGTCCAAGAGACCCAGTACTTC.

The gene calls are TRBV5-4 and TRBJ2-7; 8 bases align to TRBD2. V lost 4 bases, J lost 0 bases, and 6 bases stayed unmatched. The germline V gene has CDR1 SGHNT and CDR2 YYREEE (reference sequence). This CDR3 spans 15 amino acids. CDR3 in DNA: TGTGCCAGCAGCACCAGCGGGGGCCTCTCCTACGAGCAGTACTTC. It codes for CASSTSGGLSYEQYF.

This clone appeared a few times. The genes are TRBV9 and TRBJ1-2; D ambiguous. CDR3 length equals 15 residues. Germline values: CDR1 SGDLS, CDR2 YYNGEE. The V end lost 0 bases, the J end lost 9 bases, and 18 bases lay between the germline ends. CDR3 in amino acids: CASSVGGSQKGSYTF. DNA of the CDR3: TGTGCCAGCAGCGTAGGTGGGTCGCAAAAGGGCAGCTACACCTTC.

The rearrangement joins TRBV28 to TRBJ2-3; 7 nucleotides match TRBD1. Germline V gene data show CDR1 as MDHEN and CDR2 as SYDVKM. Unmatched junction bases numbered 9, after V lost 2 bases and J lost 4 bases. This CDR3 has 16 residues. The CDR3 reads CASSLGGQKGADTQYF. Here the CDR3 DNA reads TGTGCCAGCAGTTTAGGGGGACAGAAAGGCGCAGATACGCAGTATTTT.

To note about this clone: A much larger clone lies a single base off, so this may be a read error. V usage is TRBV27 and J usage is TRBJ1-5; D gene unclear. The CDR3 spans 12 residues. Germline V CDR1 and CDR2: MNHEY, SMNVEV (reference sequence). Trimming left V 8 bases short and J 1 base short, with 6 bases between. CDR3 amino acids: CASGQSNQPQHF. CDR3 nucleotide sequence: TGTGCCAGCGGCCAAAGCAATCAGCCCCAGCATTTT.

The rearrangement joins TRBV29-1 to TRBJ2-3, with D tentatively TRBD1 (6 bases). Germline values: CDR1 SQVTM, CDR2 ANQGSEA. V shed 8 bases and J shed 1 base, with 16 bases lying between them. This CDR3 has 14 residues. Here the CDR3 DNA reads TGCAGCTGCAAGGGGGATGGTGGCACAGATACGCAGTATTTT. It yields the protein CSCKGDGGTDTQYF.

Concerning this clone itself: This sample also contains other DNA sequences that code for the same CDR3. The chain is built from TRBV2 and TRBJ1-5; D uncertain. The CDR3 spans 13 residues. Trimming removed 6 bases from V and 2 bases from J, with 8 bases in between. CDR1 is SNHLY and CDR2 is FYNNEI in the germline V gene. As DNA, the CDR3 is TGTGCCAGCAGAGGCCAAGGCAATCAGCCCCAGCATTTT. It yields the protein CASRGQGNQPQHF.

J is TRBJ2-5 and V is TRBV4-1, with TRBD2 matching over 13 bases. Trimming removed 2 bases from V and 3 bases from J; junction bases left unmatched: 0. This CDR3 comprises 15 residues. Germline V gives CDR1 MGHRA, CDR2 YSYEKL. CDR3 bases: TGCGCCAGCAGCCAAACTAGCGGGGGGGAAGAGACCCAGTACTTC. Translation gives CASSQTSGGEETQYF.

This clone was observed a handful of times. The CDR3 DNA reads TGTGCCATCAGTGGGACAGGGTCATACAATGAGCAGTTCTTC. Its protein product is CAISGTGSYNEQFF. This rearrangement joins TRBV10-3 to TRBJ2-1; 8 positions agree with TRBD1. V lost 4 bases to trimming and J lost 4 bases; unmatched junction nucleotides: 3. CDR3 length: 14 residues. Germline V gives CDR1 ENHRY, CDR2 SYGVKD.

This clone occurred a few times. The chain is built from TRBV28 and TRBJ2-3, with D perhaps matching TRBD1 or TRBD2 (5 bases each). The CDR3 is 16 residues long. Germline V gene data show CDR1 as MDHEN and CDR2 as SYDVKM. The ends were cut back, 5 bases at V and 5 bases at J, with 20 bases in the middle. CDR3 region: CASSMWGSRDVDTQYF. In DNA form, the CDR3 reads TGTGCCAGCAGTATGTGGGGCAGCAGGGACGTAGATACGCAGTATTTT.

This clone showed up just once. The chain employs TRBV18 and TRBJ1-4, with D unresolved. V was cut by 4 bases and J by 0 bases, with 12 bases left in between. The CDR3 covers 16 residues. Germline assignment: CDR1 KGHSH and CDR2 LQKENI. CDR3 nucleotide sequence: TGTGCCAGCTCACGTGGCATCCCAACAACTAATGAAAAACTGTTTTTT. Translating gives CASSRGIPTTNEKLFF.

V and J are TRBV7-2 and TRBJ2-1, with D unresolved. There are 14 residues in the CDR3. V was pared by 5 bases and J by 4 bases, with 12 bases between. Germline-derived CDR1 and CDR2 are SGHTA and FQGNSA. The CDR3 reads CASSLSPRYNEQFF. CDR3 bases: TGTGCCAGCAGCCTTAGCCCCCGGTACAATGAGCAGTTCTTC.

This clone has just a few counts. The CDR3 is CASSLGGLATDTGELFF. The CDR3, as DNA: TGCGCCAGCAGCTTGGGGGGACTAGCGACGGACACCGGGGAGCTGTTTTTT. This sequence joins TRBV5-1 and TRBJ2-2; 10 bases agree with TRBD2. The CDR3 runs to 17 residues. Trimming cost V 0 bases and J 3 bases; bases outside gene matches: 5. The germline gives CDR1 SGHRS, CDR2 YFSETQ.

The V call is TRBV5-4, the J call TRBJ1-4; tentatively, D is TRBD1 (5 bases). The CDR3 contains 16 residues. V lost 4 bases and J 4 bases, leaving 17 bases between the germline ends. CDR1 is SGHNT and CDR2 is YYREEE in the germline V gene (reference sequence). The CDR3 DNA reads as TGTGCCAGCAGCCTCCGGTCGGCAGGGCGTAATGAAAAACTGTTTTTT. It codes for CASSLRSAGRNEKLFF. Using reference TRBV5-4 and TRBJ1-4 for the parts outside the CDR3, the full variable domain is ETGVTQSPTHLIKTRGQQVTLRCSSQSGHNTVSWYQQALGQGPQFIFQYYREEENGRGNFPPRFSGLQFPNYSSELNVNALELDDSALYLCASSLRSAGRNEKLFFGSGTQLSVL.

V is TRBV2 and J is TRBJ1-2; no reliable D call. This CDR3 has 15 amino acids. V was trimmed by 0 bases and J by 4 bases, leaving 12 bases between them. Germline CDR1 reads SNHLY; CDR2 reads FYNNEI. CDR3 sequence reads: CASSEAPQPFYGYTF. As DNA, the CDR3 is TGTGCCAGCAGTGAAGCGCCCCAGCCATTCTATGGCTACACCTTC.

The CDR3 loop is CASSLTGVAYNEQFF. The CDR3 DNA reads as TGTGCCAGCAGCTTGACAGGGGTAGCCTACAATGAGCAGTTCTTC. The genes are TRBV7-3 and TRBJ2-1, with 8 positions matching TRBD1. V trimming: 3 bases; J trimming: 2 bases; junction bases outside the gene matches: 3. The CDR3 runs 15 residues. Germline assignment: CDR1 SGHTA and CDR2 FQGTGA. Variable domain in full (rest from reference TRBV7-3 and TRBJ2-1): GAGVSQTPSNKVTEKGKYVELRCDPISGHTALYWYRQSLGQGPEFLIYFQGTGAADDSGLPNDRFFAVRPEGSVSTLKIQRTERGDSAVYLCASSLTGVAYNEQFFGPGTRLTVL.

The rearrangement joins TRBV5-1 to TRBJ2-7; D gene uncertain. V was shortened by 0 bases and J by 4 bases, with 11 bases between the two germline ends. Germline V gene sequence: CDR1 SGHRS, CDR2 YFSETQ. The CDR3 length is 14 residues. The CDR3 region has the DNA TGCGCCAGCAGCTTGGGATGGGTATCGTACGAGCAGTACTTC. It translates to CASSLGWVSYEQYF.

The chain carries TRBV7-8 and TRBJ2-1; TRBD1 matches 10 bases. CDR3 size: 15 residues. The V and J ends lost 0 bases and 9 bases, in that order; junction bases with no gene match: 5. CDR1 SGHVS and CDR2 FQNEAQ come from the germline V gene. DNA of the CDR3: TGTGCCAGCAGCTTAGCCGGGACAGGGGAGTTTGAGCAGTTCTTC. Its translation: CASSLAGTGEFEQFF.

The rearrangement joins TRBV6-5 to TRBJ1-2; the D is unclear. Germline loops: CDR1 MNHEY, CDR2 SVGAGI. Trimming pared 2 bases from V and 8 bases from J, leaving 12 bases between. The CDR3 has 13 amino acids. The CDR3 region is CASSYDAERGYTF. Here the CDR3 DNA reads TGTGCCAGCAGTTACGACGCTGAACGAGGCTACACCTTC.